This TCR beta chain comes out of a study of blood T cells in healthy people across ages. For the second PCR, which ran for 7 to 11 cycles, a sample-barcoded 5' primer and a J-beta primer mix were used. A single record per CDR3 protein comes from TCRdb applying MiXCR to the 5' RACE reads. The table records fewer than 900,000 distinct CDR3 sequences, about 40% of them present only once. Concerning this clonotype: A read error may be the cause here, since a much bigger clone is one base away.

Per germline, CDR1 SEHNR and CDR2 FQNEAQ (reference sequence). This CDR3 contains 13 residues. V lost 5 bases to trimming and J lost 11 bases, with 16 bases between them. The receptor's source is a woman in her fifties or sixties in good health. Source material: blood. This sequence joins TRBV7-9 and TRBJ2-1; TRBD2 is a possible D gene (5 bases). The CDR3 protein is CASSQFGKSKQFF. For the CDR3, the DNA is TGTGCCAGCAGCCAATTCGGGAAGAGTAAGCAGTTCTTC.